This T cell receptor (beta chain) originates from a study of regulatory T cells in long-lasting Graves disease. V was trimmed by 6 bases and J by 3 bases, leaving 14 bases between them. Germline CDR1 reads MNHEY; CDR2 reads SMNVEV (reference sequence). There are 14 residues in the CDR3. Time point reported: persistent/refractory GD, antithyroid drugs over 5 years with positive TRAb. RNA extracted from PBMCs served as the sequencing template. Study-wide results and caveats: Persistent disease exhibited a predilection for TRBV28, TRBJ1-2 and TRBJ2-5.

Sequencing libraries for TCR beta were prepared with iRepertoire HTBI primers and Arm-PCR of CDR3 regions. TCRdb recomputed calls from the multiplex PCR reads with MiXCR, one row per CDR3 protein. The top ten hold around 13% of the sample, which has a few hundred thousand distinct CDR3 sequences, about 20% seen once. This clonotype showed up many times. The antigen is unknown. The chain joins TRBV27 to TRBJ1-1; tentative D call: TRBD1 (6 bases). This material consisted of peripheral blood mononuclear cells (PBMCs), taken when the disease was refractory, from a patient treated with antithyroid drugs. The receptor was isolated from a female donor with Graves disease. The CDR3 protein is CASSPPAGDTEAFF. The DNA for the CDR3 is TGTGCCAGCAGCCCCCCGGCAGGGGACACTGAAGCTTTCTTT.